This T cell receptor beta chain comes out of a study of CD8+ T cells in alopecia areata. Concerning this clone: Its target is not known.

CDR3 length: 14 amino acids. CDR1 and CDR2 from the germline V gene are GTSNPN and SVGIG (reference sequence). V was clipped by 0 bases and J by 6 bases; unmatched bases: 4. Study observations and caveats: Tofacitinib produced a significant decrease in scalp clonality and in expanded CD8+ clones among the top 100.

Isolated RNA was reverse transcribed into cDNA used as the sequencing template. The data were produced by immunoSEQ multiplex PCR, yet TCRdb's version contains in-frame clones alone and is incomplete. The table lists roughly 220,000 clones, 30% to 40% of them singletons. The treatment was: oral pan-JAK inhibitor, 5-10 mg twice daily. PBMCs served as the source from which CD4+ and CD8+ T cells were sorted. This specimen consisted of CD4+ T cells sorted from blood, obtained at approximately week 30, from a patient treated with tofacitinib. The receptor was derived from a human donor with alopecia areata. The chain has TRBV30 and TRBJ2-3; the match to TRBD2 covers 9 bases. For the CDR3, the DNA is TGTGCCTGGAGTGTTAGCGGGGGCTCGGATACGCAGTATTTT. Its translation is CAWSVSGGSDTQYF.